Shown below are 31 T cell receptor beta chains from a single sample sequenced in a study of blood T cells in healthy people across ages. Together with a sample-barcoded 5' primer, a J-beta primer mix was included in a second PCR lasting about 6 to 12 cycles. TCRdb re-called the 5' RACE reads through MiXCR, storing one row per CDR3 protein. The top ten hold more than 6% of the sample, which has 1.5 million to 2 million distinct CDR3 sequences, about 28% seen once. Sequenced input: blood. All receptors come from a woman aged 25 to 39 in good health.

This clonotype was counted only a few times. The gene calls are TRBV29-1 and TRBJ2-1; 8 bases map to TRBD1. This CDR3 has 15 amino acids. Germline V gives CDR1 SQVTM, CDR2 ANQGSEA. Trimming removed 5 bases from V and 7 bases from J; junction bases left unmatched: 13. This chain's CDR3 is CSVPQGASKRNEQFF. The CDR3 DNA is TGCAGCGTTCCTCAGGGGGCTAGCAAGAGGAATGAGCAGTTCTTC.

This clonotype was observed a handful of times. The chain couples TRBV28 to TRBJ2-4; the D is unclear. CDR1 and CDR2 from the germline V gene are MDHEN and SYDVKM. CDR3 length: 16 amino acids. Trimming stripped 4 bases from V and 0 bases from J, with 13 bases between. CDR3 sequence reads: CASSSVQWLAKNIQYF. CDR3 in DNA: TGTGCCAGCAGTTCCGTTCAGTGGCTAGCCAAAAACATTCAGTACTTC.

V and J are TRBV5-1 and TRBJ1-1; tentatively, D is TRBD1 (5 bases). V was clipped by 4 bases and J by 1 base, with 11 bases between them. CDR1 SGHRS and CDR2 YFSETQ come from the germline V gene. There are 14 residues in the CDR3. For the CDR3, the DNA is TGCGCCAGCAGCGGCGACGGGACGAACACTGAAGCTTTCTTT. Its protein is CASSGDGTNTEAFF. Combining the CDR3 with reference TRBV5-1 and TRBJ1-1 gives the whole variable domain KAGVTQTPRYLIKTRGQQVTLSCSPISGHRSVSWYQQTPGQGLQFLFEYFSETQRNKGNFPGRFSGRQFSNSRSEMNVSTLELGDSALYLCASSGDGTNTEAFFGQGTRLTVV.

This clonotype was recorded a few times. The chain is built from TRBV6-5 and TRBJ2-3; 7 bases match TRBD1. The V gene's germline CDR1 is MNHEY and CDR2 SVGAGI. With V trimmed by 4 bases and J by 5 bases, 6 bases remained unmatched. CDR3 length: 14 amino acids. CDR3 DNA: TGTGCCAGCAGTTCCATACCAGGGGGAGATACGCAGTATTTT. It yields the protein CASSSIPGGDTQYF.

This clonotype appeared a few times. This chain links TRBV11-2 with TRBJ2-1, with D unclear. Per the germline V gene, CDR1 is SGHAT and CDR2 is FQNNGV. V was cut by 1 base and J by 8 bases, with 12 bases left in between. The CDR3 contains 14 residues. CDR3 amino acids: CASSLAPRNYEQFF. The CDR3, as DNA: TGTGCCAGCAGCTTAGCCCCCCGGAACTATGAGCAGTTCTTC.

V gene TRBV12-3 or TRBV12-4 combines with J gene TRBJ2-3, with TRBD2 as a possible D gene (6 bases). The CDR3 totals 17 residues. Trimming stripped 1 base from V and 0 bases from J, with 14 bases between. The CDR3 coding sequence is TGTGCCAGCAGTTTAGACTGGGGGGAAACTAGCACAGATACGCAGTATTTT. It encodes CASSLDWGETSTDTQYF.

In this sample, this clonotype turned up many times. The chain couples TRBV29-1 to TRBJ1-1, with 8 bases that match TRBD1. The V segment lost 8 bases and the J segment 2 bases; nucleotides outside the gene matches: 7. The CDR3 is 13 amino acids. CDR1 SQVTM and CDR2 ANQGSEA come from the germline V gene. CDR3 in amino acids: CSSMDRANTEAFF. The CDR3 nucleotides read TGCAGCTCGATGGACAGGGCTAACACTGAAGCTTTCTTT. Full variable domain (outside the CDR3, taken from reference TRBV29-1 and TRBJ1-1): SAVISQKPSRDICQRGTSLTIQCQVDSQVTMMFWYRQQPGQSLTLIATANQGSEATYESGFVIDKFPISRPNLTFSTLTVSNMSPEDSSIYLCSSMDRANTEAFFGQGTRLTVV.

This clonotype was seen repeatedly, ten times or more. This chain joins TRBV29-1 and TRBJ1-2, with D perhaps TRBD1 (6 bases). The germline gives CDR1 SQVTM, CDR2 ANQGSEA. The CDR3 length is 17 residues. Trimming stripped 6 bases from V and 4 bases from J, with 27 bases between. The CDR3 loop reads CSVLRGGNYPAVYGYTF. In DNA form, the CDR3 reads TGCAGCGTGTTAAGGGGGGGTAACTATCCCGCCGTCTATGGCTACACCTTC. The full variable domain, completed using reference TRBV29-1 and TRBJ1-2, is SAVISQKPSRDICQRGTSLTIQCQVDSQVTMMFWYRQQPGQSLTLIATANQGSEATYESGFVIDKFPISRPNLTFSTLTVSNMSPEDSSIYLCSVLRGGNYPAVYGYTFGSGTRLTVV.

The rearrangement joins TRBV7-2 to TRBJ2-4; 8 bases agree with TRBD2. TRBJ2-7 explains the end of the DNA better; the J call may be wrong. The CDR3 loop spans 16 amino acids. Per the germline V gene, CDR1 is SGHTA and CDR2 is FQGNSA. This CDR3 is CASSPRTSLPPYEQYF. In nucleotides, the CDR3 is TGTGCCAGCAGCCCCCGGACTAGCCTTCCCCCTTACGAGCAGTACTTC.

This clonotype is a singleton in its sample. The chain has TRBV29-1 and TRBJ2-1, with 11 bases identical to TRBD2. J was trimmed by 6 bases and V by 6 bases; bases with no gene match: 7. This CDR3 contains 14 residues. The germline CDR1 and CDR2 sequences are SQVTM and ANQGSEA. The CDR3 protein is CSVHTSGRFNEQFF. The CDR3 DNA sequence: TGCAGCGTCCACACTAGCGGGAGATTCAATGAGCAGTTCTTC.

The table lists this clonotype with a few counts. The chain employs TRBV7-9 and TRBJ2-7, with TRBD1 matching over 8 bases. From germline, CDR1 is SEHNR and CDR2 FQNEAQ (reference sequence). J gave up 6 bases and V 3 bases, and 22 bases lay outside the gene matches. CDR3 size: 19 residues. The CDR3 here is CASSFGPRGPGGQRSEQYF. The CDR3, as DNA: TGTGCCAGCAGCTTCGGACCCCGGGGGCCAGGGGGCCAGCGGAGCGAGCAGTACTTC.

There are a few counts of this clonotype. The chain recombines TRBV12-5 with TRBJ2-7; the D gene could be TRBD1 or TRBD2 (5 bases each). The assigned J gene may be wrong: the sequence end matches TRBJ2-5 better. Germline CDR1 LGHNT, CDR2 FRNRAP. The CDR3 runs 13 residues. CDR3 residues: CASGFAGSETQYF. CDR3 nucleotide sequence: TGTGCTAGTGGTTTTGCAGGGAGTGAGACCCAGTACTTC.

This clonotype has ten or more counts. This chain uses TRBV2 with TRBJ2-5; D ambiguous. This CDR3 region has 13 residues. The germline CDR1 and CDR2 sequences are SNHLY and FYNNEI. V was pared by 3 bases and J by 2 bases, with 7 bases between. The CDR3 DNA reads as TGTGCCAGCAGTGACCGGTGGCAAGAGACCCAGTACTTC. This encodes CASSDRWQETQYF.

The chain is built from TRBV4-2 and TRBJ2-3; TRBD2 agrees at 8 bases. The CDR3 spans 17 residues. Germline V gene sequence: CDR1 LGHNA, CDR2 YNFKEQ. J gave up 1 base and V 0 bases, and 6 bases lay outside the gene matches. CDR3 amino acids: CASSQDLSLAGTDTQYF. The CDR3 DNA reads TGTGCCAGCAGCCAAGATCTGTCACTAGCGGGCACAGATACGCAGTATTTT.

There are a few counts of this clonotype. This chain joins TRBV20-1 and TRBJ1-5, with D tentatively TRBD1 (5 bases). The CDR3 spans 14 residues. V gave up 4 bases and J gave up 0 bases, with 10 bases separating them. CDR1 and CDR2 from the germline V gene are DFQATT and SNEGSKA (reference sequence). CDR3 nucleotide sequence: TGCAGTGCTACCGGGACGAATAGCAATCAGCCCCAGCATTTT. As protein: CSATGTNSNQPQHF.

This clonotype was found many times. The CDR3 is CASSQAGGEQYF. As DNA, the CDR3 is TGTGCCAGCAGCCAGGCGGGAGGCGAGCAGTACTTC. The chain combines TRBV3-1 with TRBJ2-7; 8 bases are a match to TRBD2. The CDR3 consists of 12 residues. Germline CDR1 is LGHDT and CDR2 is YNNKEL (reference sequence). Trimming cost V 3 bases and J 6 bases; bases outside gene matches: 1.

This clonotype was recorded at least ten times. The CDR3 DNA reads TGTGCCAGCTCAGGGGGACCAAATGAAAAACTGTTTTTT. This gives the protein CASSGGPNEKLFF. The chain joins TRBV18 to TRBJ1-4, with D possibly matching TRBD1 (5 bases). With 5 bases removed from V and 5 bases from J, the gap between germline ends came to 9 bases. From germline, CDR1 is KGHSH and CDR2 LQKENI. This CDR3 is 13 amino acids long. The full variable domain, in which reference TRBV18 and TRBJ1-4 provide the parts outside the CDR3, is NAGVMQNPRHLVRRRGQEARLRCSPMKGHSHVYWYRQLPEEGLKFMVYLQKENIIDESGMPKERFSAEFPKEGPSILRIQQVVRGDSAAYFCASSGGPNEKLFFGSGTQLSVL.

This rearrangement joins TRBV6-2 or TRBV6-3 to TRBJ1-5; TRBD1 matches 10 bases. The CDR3 has 16 amino acids. The trim removed 2 bases at V and 4 bases at J, leaving 5 bases unmatched. Per the germline V gene, CDR1 is MNHEY and CDR2 is SVGEGT. CDR3 sequence: CASSYEGQGLNQPQHF. Written as DNA, the CDR3 is TGTGCCAGCAGTTACGAGGGACAGGGGCTTAATCAGCCCCAGCATTTT.

This chain connects TRBV5-1 to TRBJ2-5; the match to TRBD2 covers 9 bases. The ends lost 10 bases at V and 11 bases at J; junction bases unmatched: 15. The CDR3 has 13 residues. Germline-derived CDR1 and CDR2 are SGHRS and YFSETQ. The CDR3 sequence: CACRGSGGPEQYF. CDR3 nucleotide sequence: TGCGCCTGCCGGGGTAGCGGGGGCCCTGAGCAGTACTTC. Complete variable domain (other parts from reference TRBV5-1 and TRBJ2-5): KAGVTQTPRYLIKTRGQQVTLSCSPISGHRSVSWYQQTPGQGLQFLFEYFSETQRNKGNFPGRFSGRQFSNSRSEMNVSTLELGDSALYLCACRGSGGPEQYFGPGTRLLVL.

On this clonotype: The junction differs from germline at one of its ends, possibly a read error. The rearrangement joins TRBV10-3 to TRBJ2-5; 7 positions agree with TRBD2. CDR1 ENHRY and CDR2 SYGVKD come from the germline V gene. The CDR3 has 12 amino acids. CDR3 sequence reads: CAIQGGQETQDF. The DNA for the CDR3 is TGTGCCATCCAGGGAGGGCAAGAGACCCAGGACTTC.

The rearrangement uses TRBV25-1 and TRBJ2-5, with D hard to call. The CDR3 covers 14 residues. V was cut by 2 bases and J by 5 bases, with 12 bases left in between. In germline, CDR1 is MGHDK, CDR2 SYGVNS. The CDR3 nucleotides read TGTGCCAGCAGTGAAGGGGATATGAGGGAGACCCAGTACTTC. This codes for CASSEGDMRETQYF.

This clonotype was observed a few times. Here the CDR3 reads CSATILAGGGTQYF. The CDR3 DNA is TGCAGTGCTACCATCCTAGCGGGAGGAGGAACGCAGTATTTT. This rearrangement joins TRBV20-1 to TRBJ2-3; 11 bases agree with TRBD2. The CDR3 consists of 14 residues. After removal of 4 bases from V and 9 bases from J, the junction contained 9 bases not matched to a gene. The germline V gene encodes CDR1 DFQATT and CDR2 SNEGSKA (reference sequence).

A word on this clonotype: The junction departs from germline at one end; a sequencing error may be responsible. The rearrangement uses TRBV4-1 and TRBJ1-5; tentatively, D is TRBD1 (6 bases). The CDR3 is 16 amino acids. CDR1 is MGHRA and CDR2 is YSYEKL in the germline V gene. The CDR3 sequence: CVSSQEGGSSNQPQHF. CDR3 sequence (DNA): TGCGTCAGCAGCCAAGAGGGGGGGTCGTCGAATCAGCCCCAGCATTTT.

J is TRBJ2-7 and V is TRBV20-1, with a tentative D call TRBD1 (5 bases). This CDR3 contains 18 residues. In germline, CDR1 is DFQATT, CDR2 SNEGSKA (reference sequence). V was trimmed by 3 bases and J by 4 bases, leaving 28 bases between them. CDR3 region: CSASLWHKGSRLGYEQYF. CDR3 nucleotide sequence: TGCAGTGCTAGTCTCTGGCACAAGGGGTCTCGGCTGGGTTACGAGCAGTACTTC.

CDR3 loop: CASSLVGSGIGETQYF. As DNA, the CDR3 is TGTGCCAGCAGCTTAGTCGGTAGCGGGATAGGAGAGACCCAGTACTTC. The chain uses TRBV7-2 and TRBJ2-5, with 8 bases matching TRBD2. The germline CDR1 and CDR2 sequences are SGHTA and FQGNSA. CDR3 length: 16 amino acids. The J segment lost 4 bases and the V segment lost 1 base, leaving 8 bases of the junction unmatched.

The rearrangement uses TRBV20-1 and TRBJ2-7; 7 positions agree with TRBD1. This CDR3 is built from 13 residues. V was clipped by 4 bases and J by 2 bases; unmatched bases: 5. In germline, CDR1 is DFQATT, CDR2 SNEGSKA (reference sequence). The CDR3 here is CSATTDRAYEQYF. CDR3 DNA sequence: TGCAGTGCTACCACCGACAGGGCCTACGAGCAGTACTTC.

The chain combines TRBV3-1 with TRBJ1-2; a possible D gene is TRBD1 (5 bases). This CDR3 is 14 amino acids long. The V gene's germline CDR1 is LGHDT and CDR2 YNNKEL (reference sequence). V lost 3 bases, J lost 5 bases, and 13 bases lay in between. DNA of the CDR3: TGTGCCAGCAGCCATCCGGGGCCCGCTTATGGCTACACCTTC. As protein: CASSHPGPAYGYTF.

As regards this clonotype: A much larger clone differs from this one at a single base, so this may be a read error. CDR3 amino acids: CSASWGSIARNIQYF. In DNA, the CDR3 is TGCAGCGCTTCTTGGGGGAGCATAGCCAGAAACATTCAGTACTTC. The V gene is TRBV29-1, the J gene TRBJ2-4; D possibly matches TRBD1 or TRBD2 (5 bases each). This CDR3 region has 15 residues. The germline CDR1 and CDR2 sequences are SQVTM and ANQGSEA.

This clonotype was picked up a small number of times. The chain uses TRBV28 and TRBJ2-7, with TRBD2 matching over 9 bases. CDR1 is MDHEN, CDR2 SYDVKM, per germline. The CDR3 contains 19 residues. Trimming took 8 bases from V and 0 from J; bases not matched to a gene: 20. The CDR3 protein is CASGSVRAASGVLSYEQYF. CDR3 nucleotides: TGTGCCAGCGGTTCGGTGAGGGCTGCTAGCGGGGTCCTCTCCTACGAGCAGTACTTC.

V is TRBV7-2 and J is TRBJ1-4, with D uncertain. V lost 3 bases and J 4 bases, leaving 12 bases between the germline ends. The CDR3 spans 15 residues. CDR1 and CDR2 (germline): SGHTA, FQGNSA. The CDR3 sequence is CASSFLGGFNEKLFF. The CDR3 DNA reads as TGTGCCAGCAGCTTCCTGGGCGGGTTTAATGAAAAACTGTTTTTT.

This clonotype was detected ten times or more. This chain joins TRBV28 and TRBJ1-2; D call uncertain. Germline V gene data show CDR1 as MDHEN and CDR2 as SYDVKM. The CDR3 loop spans 11 amino acids. Between the trimmed V and J ends, which lost 6 bases and 1 base, there was a span of 3 bases. Here the CDR3 reads CASSINYGYTF. CDR3 nucleotide sequence: TGTGCCAGCAGCATTAACTATGGCTACACCTTC.